These 23 T cell receptor beta chains share one sample of origin, sequenced in a study of T cells after yellow fever vaccination. TCRdb itself ran the 5' RACE reads through MiXCR, one entry per CDR3 protein. The data hold 340,000 or so distinct CDR3 sequences, with roughly an eighth observed a single time. Source: CD4+ T cells sorted from PBMCs, taken 15 days after the yellow fever booster vaccination. These receptors all come from a man between 18 and 35 years old who received the YFV17D yellow fever vaccine.

This rearrangement joins TRBV12-3 or TRBV12-4 to TRBJ1-3; D ambiguous. V lost 6 bases and J 4 bases, leaving 7 bases between the germline ends. This CDR3 comprises 12 residues. The CDR3 nucleotides read TGTGCCAGCAGCACACACGGAAACACCATATATTTT. Protein product: CASSTHGNTIYF.

This clonotype was detected a few times. The rearrangement joins TRBV5-1 to TRBJ1-6; a possible D gene is TRBD1 (5 bases). V was clipped by 4 bases and J by 0 bases, with 14 bases between them. The germline V gene encodes CDR1 SGHRS and CDR2 YFSETQ. CDR3 length: 17 residues. DNA for the CDR3: TGCGCCAGCAGCCGCGGCGGAGACAGCTCCTATAATTCACCCCTCCACTTT. This sequence encodes CASSRGGDSSYNSPLHF.

This clonotype was detected many times. The V and J genes are TRBV5-1 and TRBJ1-1; the D gene is possibly TRBD1 (6 bases). Per the germline V gene, CDR1 is SGHRS and CDR2 is YFSETQ. Trimming removed 0 bases from V and 1 base from J, with 7 bases in between. The CDR3 covers 14 residues. CDR3: CASSLETGNTEAFF. The CDR3 DNA sequence: TGCGCCAGCAGCTTGGAGACAGGGAACACTGAAGCTTTCTTT.

This chain joins TRBV7-3 and TRBJ2-7; 7 bases align to TRBD1. From germline, CDR1 is SGHTA and CDR2 FQGTGA. The CDR3 covers 14 residues. V shed 2 bases, J shed 5 bases, and the junction held 6 bases outside the gene matches. This chain's CDR3 is CASSLQPGGHEQYF. CDR3 in DNA: TGTGCCAGCAGCTTACAGCCAGGGGGTCACGAGCAGTACTTC. The whole variable domain, remainder taken from reference TRBV7-3 and TRBJ2-7, is GAGVSQTPSNKVTEKGKYVELRCDPISGHTALYWYRQSLGQGPEFLIYFQGTGAADDSGLPNDRFFAVRPEGSVSTLKIQRTERGDSAVYLCASSLQPGGHEQYFGPGTRLTVT.

This clonotype turned up a few times. This rearrangement joins TRBV6-2 or TRBV6-3 to TRBJ1-1; D gene uncertain. V was shortened by 0 bases and J by 1 base, with 3 bases between the two germline ends. The CDR3 is made up of 13 amino acids. Germline V gene sequence: CDR1 MNHEY, CDR2 SVGEGT. The CDR3 reads CASSYSENTEAFF. In nucleotides, the CDR3 is TGTGCCAGCAGTTACTCGGAGAACACTGAAGCTTTCTTT.

Only a few counts were recorded for this clonotype. The chain links TRBV5-1 to TRBJ2-1, with D possibly TRBD1 on 5 matching bases. Germline CDR1 and CDR2: SGHRS and YFSETQ. Trimming removed 0 bases at V and 2 bases at J, with 12 bases between. This CDR3 contains 16 residues. CDR3 nucleotides: TGCGCCAGCAGCTTGGAAGCATCAGGGCCCTACAATGAGCAGTTCTTC. This translates into CASSLEASGPYNEQFF.

This clonotype has only a few counts. The gene calls are TRBV6-5 and TRBJ2-3, with D perhaps being TRBD1 or TRBD2 (5 bases each). This CDR3 region has 13 residues. Trimming took 8 bases from V and 0 from J, leaving 9 bases between them. In germline, CDR1 is MNHEY, CDR2 SVGAGI. The CDR3 sequence: CASQGPSTDTQYF. The CDR3 bases are TGTGCCAGCCAGGGACCTAGCACAGATACGCAGTATTTT.

This clonotype was recorded many times. At one of its ends the junction is not consistent with the germline gene, which may arise from a read error. The CDR3 sequence: CASSMGLWGELVSDEQYF. CDR3 nucleotides: TGCGCCAGCAGCATGGGTCTCTGGGGCGAGCTAGTCTCCGACGAGCAGTACTTC. The chain recombines TRBV5-1 with TRBJ2-7; a possible D gene is TRBD1 (5 bases). The CDR3 sequence is 18 residues long. Germline assignment: CDR1 SGHRS and CDR2 YFSETQ.

The rearrangement joins TRBV6-2 or TRBV6-3 to TRBJ1-1, with D hard to call. Between the trimmed V and J ends, which lost 0 bases and 4 bases, there was a span of 21 bases. CDR1 and CDR2 (germline): MNHEY, SVGEGT. This CDR3 has 18 residues. The CDR3, as DNA: TGTGCCAGCAGTTACTCGGTCGGGGAGACCCCCCTGAGCACTGAAGCTTTCTTT. As protein: CASSYSVGETPLSTEAFF.

A few counts support this clonotype. CDR3 coding DNA: TGCGCCAGCAGCCATTCTAGCGGGGACGATACGCAGTATTTT. It is translated as CASSHSSGDDTQYF. The genes are TRBV4-3 and TRBJ2-3; TRBD2 matches 9 bases. The V gene's germline CDR1 is LGHNA and CDR2 YSLEER. The CDR3 extends over 14 amino acids. Germline trimming cut 3 bases from V and 6 bases from J; bases unmatched to any gene: 4.

This clonotype was seen at least ten times. The chain links TRBV27 to TRBJ2-5, with D possibly TRBD1 on 6 matching bases. The CDR3 runs 13 residues. Germline CDR1 and CDR2: MNHEY and SMNVEV (reference sequence). V lost 3 bases to trimming and J lost 4 bases, with 9 bases between them. CDR3 residues: CASSFDRIETQYF. The CDR3 nucleotides are TGTGCCAGCAGTTTCGACAGGATAGAGACCCAGTACTTC.

This clonotype appeared many times. The J gene is TRBJ2-1, the V gene TRBV7-9; possibly TRBD2 for D (6 bases). The CDR3 sequence is 15 residues long. CDR1 SEHNR and CDR2 FQNEAQ come from the germline V gene (reference sequence). V lost 3 bases to trimming and J lost 9 bases, with 18 bases between them. This CDR3 reads CASSFGTARGGEQFF. As DNA, the CDR3 is TGTGCCAGCAGCTTCGGTACCGCAAGGGGAGGTGAGCAGTTCTTC.

This rearrangement joins TRBV27 to TRBJ1-3, with D unresolved. The length of the CDR3 is 15 residues. Looked up from germline, CDR1 is MNHEY and CDR2 is SMNVEV (reference sequence). The V and J ends lost 0 bases and 0 bases respectively, with 6 bases between them. CDR3 sequence (DNA): TGTGCCAGCAGTTTATCGTGGCACTCTGGAAACACCATATATTTT. Protein sequence: CASSLSWHSGNTIYF.

The gene calls are TRBV6-4 and TRBJ2-3; TRBD1 is a possible D gene (6 bases). Germline V gene lookup returns CDR1 MRHNA and CDR2 SNTAGT. Trimming left V 5 bases short and J 2 bases short, with 11 bases between. The CDR3 length is 14 residues. CDR3 residues: CASSRDKNTDTQYF. The CDR3 DNA sequence: TGTGCCAGCAGTCGGGACAAGAACACAGATACGCAGTATTTT.

The chain combines TRBV9 with TRBJ2-3; D is perhaps TRBD1 (6 bases). CDR3 length: 13 amino acids. With 4 bases removed from V and 6 bases from J, the gap between germline ends came to 12 bases. CDR1 SGDLS and CDR2 YYNGEE come from the germline V gene. CDR3 sequence: CASSPGAGDTQYF. Written as DNA, the CDR3 is TGTGCCAGCAGCCCAGGGGCAGGCGATACGCAGTATTTT.

This clonotype was counted only a few times. The chain has TRBV5-5 and TRBJ2-5, with D possibly matching TRBD1 (6 bases). The germline CDR1 and CDR2 sequences are SGHKS and YYEKEE (reference sequence). Trimming took off 2 bases at V and 2 bases at J, with 10 bases between the two ends. This CDR3 comprises 14 residues. CDR3 sequence reads: CASSFQGRQETQYF. CDR3 DNA: TGTGCCAGCAGCTTTCAGGGGCGGCAAGAGACCCAGTACTTC.

The V and J genes are TRBV5-1 and TRBJ1-4; no clear D. This CDR3 has 13 residues. Per the germline V gene, CDR1 is SGHRS and CDR2 is YFSETQ. The ends were cut back, 4 bases at V and 4 bases at J, with 8 bases in the middle. In DNA form, the CDR3 reads TGCGCCAGCAGCCGGGAAGTTAATGAAAAACTGTTTTTT. As protein: CASSREVNEKLFF.

The J gene is TRBJ2-3, the V gene TRBV3-1; either TRBD1 or TRBD2 may supply D (5 bases each). V lost 1 base and J 4 bases, leaving 9 bases between the germline ends. Germline V lookup: CDR1 LGHDT, CDR2 YNNKEL (reference sequence). CDR3 length equals 14 residues. DNA of the CDR3: TGTGCCAGCAGCCAAGTGGGGGTTCCAGATACGCAGTATTTT. Translated: CASSQVGVPDTQYF.

This clonotype was observed a few times. J is TRBJ1-3 and V is TRBV20-1; D may be TRBD1 (6 bases). Trimming left V 6 bases short and J 0 bases short, with 9 bases between. Germline V gene sequence: CDR1 DFQATT, CDR2 SNEGSKA (reference sequence). The CDR3 runs to 13 residues. CDR3 DNA: TGCAGTGCCCGACAGGTCTCTGGAAACACCATATATTTT. Translated, it gives CSARQVSGNTIYF.

The rearrangement links TRBV18 to TRBJ1-5; D is unclear. V was cut by 2 bases and J by 0 bases, with 17 bases left in between. CDR1 is KGHSH and CDR2 is LQKENI in the germline V gene. This CDR3 has 18 amino acids. CDR3 DNA: TGTGCCAGCTCACCAGGGTGGTTAAGCGGAAATAGCAATCAGCCCCAGCATTTT. The encoded protein is CASSPGWLSGNSNQPQHF.

This clonotype was picked up many times. V and J are TRBV5-1 and TRBJ2-3; D tentatively fits TRBD1 or TRBD2 (5 bases each). V was cut by 0 bases and J by 0 bases, with 8 bases left in between. The CDR3 runs 15 residues. In germline, CDR1 is SGHRS, CDR2 YFSETQ. CDR3 protein: CASSLGGTSTDTQYF. The DNA for the CDR3 is TGCGCCAGCAGCTTGGGGGGGACCAGCACAGATACGCAGTATTTT.

About this clonotype itself: A much larger clone lies one base from this, so it may be a read error. This sequence joins TRBV21-1 and TRBJ2-7. TRBV21-1 is annotated as a pseudogene. The CDR3 runs to 13 residues. The CDR3 coding sequence is TGTGCCAGCAGCAGTTACTGGGTCTACGAGCAGTACTTC. Amino acids: CASSSYWVYEQYF.

This clonotype has a handful of counts. The gene calls are TRBV4-1 and TRBJ2-5; possibly TRBD1 for D (6 bases). CDR3 length: 14 residues. The germline V gene encodes CDR1 MGHRA and CDR2 YSYEKL. The germline V and J ends were trimmed by 0 bases and 9 bases, with 14 bases remaining between them. As DNA, the CDR3 is TGCGCCAGCAGCCAAGATGAGGCAGGGGCCGCCCAGTACTTC. Its translation is CASSQDEAGAAQYF.